The T cell receptor beta chain under discussion was sequenced for a study of blood T cell repertoires in COVID-19. Study-level background: The analysed material was cDNA or gDNA that came from T cells, B-cell-depleted T cells, or PBMCs.

The V gene lost 7 bases and the J gene lost 2 bases, with 14 bases spanning the gap. Looked up from germline, CDR1 is MNHEY and CDR2 is SVGAGI. The CDR3 has 15 residues. Original processing notes: Reference gene primers were amplified, and this amplification served to estimate nucleated cell counts. Generated by immunoSEQ multiplex PCR, the TCRdb table keeps only in-frame clones and is missing some. V, J and clone size reflect that table, while D and trimming were determined from the DNA. The data contain some 120,000 clones, almost 90% of them singletons. This sequence originates from a woman aged 45-59 years with active or convalescent COVID-19. The source material was peripheral blood. The rearrangement uses TRBV6-5 and TRBJ1-4, with D perhaps matching TRBD1 (5 bases). The CDR3 loop reads CASTAPGGTNEKLFF. CDR3 DNA: TGTGCCAGCACCGCGCCGGGGGGGACTAATGAAAAACTGTTTTTT.